This T cell receptor (beta chain) derives from a study of T cell responses to AZD1222 COVID-19 vaccine. J was trimmed by 5 bases and V by 5 bases; bases with no gene match: 8. Germline V gene lookup returns CDR1 WSHSY and CDR2 SAAADI. This CDR3 is built from 14 residues. Findings and caveats of the study: Seropositive at baseline were only six AZD1222 recipients. Females made up more of the donors, who were largely white British, and clonal diversity may have come out too low.

Turning to this clone: Its antigen is not identified.

Here immunoSEQ multiplex PCR was the method, and the copy in TCRdb shows in-frame clones only, minus some. The sample holds around 150,000 clones, roughly 94% seen once. This material consisted of peripheral blood, taken on day 0 of AZD1222 vaccination. The sequence derives from an adult in good health. The gene calls are TRBV10-2 and TRBJ1-2; 7 bases are a match to TRBD1. The CDR3 here is CASSPTGALYGYTF. In DNA form, the CDR3 reads TGCGCCAGCAGTCCCACAGGGGCCCTGTATGGCTACACCTTC.